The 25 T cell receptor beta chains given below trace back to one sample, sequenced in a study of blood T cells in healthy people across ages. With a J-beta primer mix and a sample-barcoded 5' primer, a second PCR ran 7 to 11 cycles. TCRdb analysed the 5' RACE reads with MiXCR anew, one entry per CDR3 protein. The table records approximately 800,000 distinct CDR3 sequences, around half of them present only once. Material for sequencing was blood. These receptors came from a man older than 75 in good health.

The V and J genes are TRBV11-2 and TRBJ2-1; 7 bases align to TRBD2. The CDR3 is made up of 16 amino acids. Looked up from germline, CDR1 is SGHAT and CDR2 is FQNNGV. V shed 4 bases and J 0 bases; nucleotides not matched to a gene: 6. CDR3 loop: CASSSLGGSSYNEQFF. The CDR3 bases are TGTGCCAGCAGCTCCCTTGGCGGGAGCTCCTACAATGAGCAGTTCTTC.

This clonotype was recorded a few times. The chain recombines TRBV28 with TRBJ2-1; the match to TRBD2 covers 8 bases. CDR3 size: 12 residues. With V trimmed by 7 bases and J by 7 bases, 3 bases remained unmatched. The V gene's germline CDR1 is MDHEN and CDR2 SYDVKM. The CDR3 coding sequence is TGTGCCAGCACTCGGGAGGGGAATGAGCAGTTCTTC. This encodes CASTREGNEQFF.

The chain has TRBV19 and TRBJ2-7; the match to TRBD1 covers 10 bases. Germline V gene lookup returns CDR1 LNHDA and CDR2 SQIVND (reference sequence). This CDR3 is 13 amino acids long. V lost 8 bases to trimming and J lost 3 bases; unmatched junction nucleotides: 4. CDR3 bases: TGTGCCAGTTACGGGACAGGGGACTACGAGCAGTACTTC. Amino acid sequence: CASYGTGDYEQYF.

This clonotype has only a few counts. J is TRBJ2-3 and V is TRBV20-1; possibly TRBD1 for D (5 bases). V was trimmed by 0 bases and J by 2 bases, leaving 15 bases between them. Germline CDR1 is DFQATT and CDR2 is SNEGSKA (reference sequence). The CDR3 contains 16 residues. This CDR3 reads CSARELRVFPTDTQYF. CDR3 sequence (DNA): TGCAGTGCTAGAGAGCTCAGGGTTTTCCCCACAGATACGCAGTATTTT.

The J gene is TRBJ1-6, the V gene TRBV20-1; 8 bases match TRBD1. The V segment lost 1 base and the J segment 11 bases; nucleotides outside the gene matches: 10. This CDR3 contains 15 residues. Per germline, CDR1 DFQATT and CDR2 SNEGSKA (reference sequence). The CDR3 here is CSARATPDRVTPLHF. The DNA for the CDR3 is TGCAGTGCTAGAGCCACCCCGGACAGGGTAACACCCCTCCACTTT.

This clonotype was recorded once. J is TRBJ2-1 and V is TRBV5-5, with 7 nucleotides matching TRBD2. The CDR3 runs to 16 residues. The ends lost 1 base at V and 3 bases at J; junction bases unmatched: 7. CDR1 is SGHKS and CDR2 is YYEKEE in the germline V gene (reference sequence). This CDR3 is CASSLMASGDYNEQFF. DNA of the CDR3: TGTGCCAGCAGCTTGATGGCTAGCGGAGACTACAATGAGCAGTTCTTC.

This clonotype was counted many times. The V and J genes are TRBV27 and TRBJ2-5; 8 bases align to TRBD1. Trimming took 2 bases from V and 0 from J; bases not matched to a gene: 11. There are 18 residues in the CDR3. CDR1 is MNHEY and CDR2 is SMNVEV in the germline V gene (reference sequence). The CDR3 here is CASSLKPPDRDYQETQYF. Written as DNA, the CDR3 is TGTGCCAGCAGTTTAAAACCCCCGGACAGGGACTACCAAGAGACCCAGTACTTC.

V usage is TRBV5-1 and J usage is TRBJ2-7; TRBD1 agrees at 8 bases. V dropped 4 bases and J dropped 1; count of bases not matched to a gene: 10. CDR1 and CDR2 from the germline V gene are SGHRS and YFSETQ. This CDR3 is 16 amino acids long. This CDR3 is CASSRRGQGGSYEQYF. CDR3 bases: TGCGCCAGCAGCCGCCGTGGACAGGGTGGGTCCTACGAGCAGTACTTC.

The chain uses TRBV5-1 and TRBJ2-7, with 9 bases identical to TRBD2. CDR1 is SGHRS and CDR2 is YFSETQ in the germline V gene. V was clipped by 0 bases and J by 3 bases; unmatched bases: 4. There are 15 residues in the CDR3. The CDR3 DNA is TGCGCCAGCAGCTTGGAGCTAGCGGGATACTACGAGCAGTACTTC. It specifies CASSLELAGYYEQYF.

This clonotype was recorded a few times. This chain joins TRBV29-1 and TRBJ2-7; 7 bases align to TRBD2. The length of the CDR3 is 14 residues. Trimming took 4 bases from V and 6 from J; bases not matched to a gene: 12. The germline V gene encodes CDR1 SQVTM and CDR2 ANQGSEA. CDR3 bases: TGCAGCGTTGCCGTTGGGAGGGCCTCGGGCGAGCAGTACTTC. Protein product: CSVAVGRASGEQYF.

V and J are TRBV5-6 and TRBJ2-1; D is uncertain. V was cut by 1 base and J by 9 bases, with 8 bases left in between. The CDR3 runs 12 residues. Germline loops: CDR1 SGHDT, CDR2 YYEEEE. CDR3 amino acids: CASSLRYGEQFF. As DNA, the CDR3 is TGTGCCAGCAGCTTGCGGTACGGTGAGCAGTTCTTC.

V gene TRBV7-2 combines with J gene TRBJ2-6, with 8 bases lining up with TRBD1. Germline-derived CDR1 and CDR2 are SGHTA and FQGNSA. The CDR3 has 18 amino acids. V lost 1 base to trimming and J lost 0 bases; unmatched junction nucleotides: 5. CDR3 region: CASSLVGQGNSGANVLTF. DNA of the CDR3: TGTGCCAGCAGCTTAGTCGGACAGGGAAACTCTGGGGCCAACGTCCTGACTTTC.

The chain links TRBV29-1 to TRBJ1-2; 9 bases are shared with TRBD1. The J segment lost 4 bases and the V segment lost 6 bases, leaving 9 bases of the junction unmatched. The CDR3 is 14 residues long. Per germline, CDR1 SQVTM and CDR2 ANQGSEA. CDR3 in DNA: TGCAGCGTCAGAGGGACAGGGCTGTCCTATGGCTACACCTTC. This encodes CSVRGTGLSYGYTF.

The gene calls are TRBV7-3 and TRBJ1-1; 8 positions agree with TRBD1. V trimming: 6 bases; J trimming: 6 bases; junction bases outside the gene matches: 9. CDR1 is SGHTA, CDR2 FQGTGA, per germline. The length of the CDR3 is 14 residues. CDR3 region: CASSPGQGSSEAFF. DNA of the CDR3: TGTGCCAGCAGTCCCGGACAGGGCAGCTCTGAAGCTTTCTTT.

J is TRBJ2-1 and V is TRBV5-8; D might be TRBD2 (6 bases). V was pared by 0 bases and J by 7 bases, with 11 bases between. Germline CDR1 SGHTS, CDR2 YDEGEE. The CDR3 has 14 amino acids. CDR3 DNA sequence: TGTGCCAGCAGCTTGGCCCGCGCGGGAAATGAGCAGTTCTTC. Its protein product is CASSLARAGNEQFF.

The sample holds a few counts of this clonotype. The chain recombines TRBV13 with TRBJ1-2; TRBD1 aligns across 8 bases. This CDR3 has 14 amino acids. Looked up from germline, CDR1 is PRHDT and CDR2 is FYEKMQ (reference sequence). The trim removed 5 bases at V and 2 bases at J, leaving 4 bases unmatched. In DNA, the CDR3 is TGTGCCAGCAGCCCACAGGGGGTGAACTATGGCTACACCTTC. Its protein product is CASSPQGVNYGYTF.

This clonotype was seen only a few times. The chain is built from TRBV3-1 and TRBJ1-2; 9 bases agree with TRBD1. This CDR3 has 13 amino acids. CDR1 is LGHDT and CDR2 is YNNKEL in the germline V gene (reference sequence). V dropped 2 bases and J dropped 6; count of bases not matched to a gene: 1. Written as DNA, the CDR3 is TGTGCCAGCAGCCAATGGACAGGGGATGGCTACACCTTC. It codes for CASSQWTGDGYTF. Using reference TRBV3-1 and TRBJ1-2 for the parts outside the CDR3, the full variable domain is DTAVSQTPKYLVTQMGNDKSIKCEQNLGHDTMYWYKQDSKKFLKIMFSYNNKELIINETVPNRFSPKSPDKAHLNLHINSLELGDSAVYFCASSQWTGDGYTFGSGTRLTVV.

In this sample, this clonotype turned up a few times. CDR3 nucleotides: TGTGCCATCAGTGAACAGAGCGGGAGAGGCAATGAGCAGTTCTTC. Amino acid sequence: CAISEQSGRGNEQFF. The J gene is TRBJ2-1, the V gene TRBV10-3, with 8 bases that match TRBD2. The germline V gene has CDR1 ENHRY and CDR2 SYGVKD. The CDR3 covers 15 residues. After removal of 3 bases from V and 6 bases from J, the junction contained 7 bases not matched to a gene.

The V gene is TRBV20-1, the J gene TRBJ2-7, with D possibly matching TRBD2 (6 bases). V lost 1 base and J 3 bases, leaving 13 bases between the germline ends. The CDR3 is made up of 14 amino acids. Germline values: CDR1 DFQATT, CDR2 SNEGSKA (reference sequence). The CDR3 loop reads CSARGRGIDYEQYF. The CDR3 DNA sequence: TGCAGTGCTAGAGGGAGGGGCATCGACTACGAGCAGTACTTC.

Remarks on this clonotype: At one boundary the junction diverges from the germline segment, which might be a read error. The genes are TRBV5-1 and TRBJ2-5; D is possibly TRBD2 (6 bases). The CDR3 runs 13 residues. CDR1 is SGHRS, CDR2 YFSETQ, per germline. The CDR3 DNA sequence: TGTGCCAGCAGCCGGGGCGGGGAAGAGACCCAGTACTTC. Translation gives CASSRGGEETQYF.

In DNA form, the CDR3 reads TGTGCCAGCAGTTCGTTGACAGGGGGCGCGGGTGGCTACACCTTC. Its protein is CASSSLTGGAGGYTF. The chain has TRBV28 and TRBJ1-2; TRBD1 matches at 10 bases. CDR3 length: 15 residues. Germline CDR1 reads MDHEN; CDR2 reads SYDVKM. Trimming took 4 bases from V and 7 from J; bases not matched to a gene: 9.

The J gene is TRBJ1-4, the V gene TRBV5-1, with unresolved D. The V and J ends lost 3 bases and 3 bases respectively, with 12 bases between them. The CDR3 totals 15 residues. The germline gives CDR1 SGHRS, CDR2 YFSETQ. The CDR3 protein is CASSSLGPSNEKLFF. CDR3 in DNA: TGCGCCAGCAGCTCCCTTGGGCCCTCTAATGAAAAACTGTTTTTT.

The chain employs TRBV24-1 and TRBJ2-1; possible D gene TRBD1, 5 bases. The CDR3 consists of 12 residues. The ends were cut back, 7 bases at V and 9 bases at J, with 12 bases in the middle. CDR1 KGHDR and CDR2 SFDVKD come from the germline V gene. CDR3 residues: CATSPGPGEQFF. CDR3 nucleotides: TGTGCCACCAGCCCAGGGCCGGGTGAGCAGTTCTTC.

In nucleotides, the CDR3 is TGTGCCAGCAGCCGCCCCCAGACAGGGAGGGAGACCCAGTACTTC. It translates to CASSRPQTGRETQYF. The V call is TRBV6-6, the J call TRBJ2-7, with TRBD1 as a possible D gene (7 bases). The end of the DNA aligns better with TRBJ2-5, so the J call may be wrong. The CDR3 is made up of 15 amino acids. Germline lookup yields CDR1 MNHNY and CDR2 SVGAGI (reference sequence).

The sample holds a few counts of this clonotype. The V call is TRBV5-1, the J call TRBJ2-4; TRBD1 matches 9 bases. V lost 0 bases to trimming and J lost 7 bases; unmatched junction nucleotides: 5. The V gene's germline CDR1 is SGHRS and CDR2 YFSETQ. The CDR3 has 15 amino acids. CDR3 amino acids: CASSLEGDRVNIQYF. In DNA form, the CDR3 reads TGCGCCAGCAGCTTGGAGGGGGACAGGGTGAACATTCAGTACTTC.